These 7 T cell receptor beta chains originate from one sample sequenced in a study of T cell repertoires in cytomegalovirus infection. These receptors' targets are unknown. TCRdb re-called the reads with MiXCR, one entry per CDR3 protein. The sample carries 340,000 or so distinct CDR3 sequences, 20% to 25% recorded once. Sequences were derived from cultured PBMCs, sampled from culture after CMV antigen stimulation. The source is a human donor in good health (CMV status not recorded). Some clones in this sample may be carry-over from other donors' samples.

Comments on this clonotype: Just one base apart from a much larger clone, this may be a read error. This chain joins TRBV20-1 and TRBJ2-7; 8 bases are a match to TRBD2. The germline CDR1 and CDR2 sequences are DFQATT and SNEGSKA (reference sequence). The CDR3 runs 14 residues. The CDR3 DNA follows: TGCAATGCTAGGTCCTTCAGCGGGAGCTACGAGCAGTACTTC. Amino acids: CNARSFSGSYEQYF.

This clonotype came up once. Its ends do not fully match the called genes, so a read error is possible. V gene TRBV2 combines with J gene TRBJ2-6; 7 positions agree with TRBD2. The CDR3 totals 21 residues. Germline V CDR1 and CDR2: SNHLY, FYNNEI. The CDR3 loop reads CASSVDKPKRGGNSWANVLTF. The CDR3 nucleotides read TGTGCCAGCAGTGTGGACAAGCCCAAAAGGGGAGGGAACTCTTGGGCCAACGTCCTGACTTTC. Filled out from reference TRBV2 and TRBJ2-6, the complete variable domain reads EPEVTQTPSHQVTQMGQEVILRCVPISNHLYFYWYRQILGQKVEFLVSFYNNEISEKSEIFDDQFSVERPDGSNFTLKIRSTKLEDSAMYFCASSVDKPKRGGNSWANVLTFGAGSRLTVL.

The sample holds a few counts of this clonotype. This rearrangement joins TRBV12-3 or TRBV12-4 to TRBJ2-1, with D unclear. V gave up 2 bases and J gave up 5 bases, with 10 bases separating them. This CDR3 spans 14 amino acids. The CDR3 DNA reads TGTGCCAGCAGTTTACGTCAGGCGGACAATGAGCAGTTCTTC. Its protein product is CASSLRQADNEQFF.

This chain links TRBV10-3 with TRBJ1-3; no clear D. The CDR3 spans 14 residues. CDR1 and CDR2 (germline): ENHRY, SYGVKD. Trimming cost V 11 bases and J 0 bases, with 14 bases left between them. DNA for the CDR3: TGTGCCCTCGCTACACCCAGCTCTGGAAACACCATATATTTT. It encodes CALATPSSGNTIYF.

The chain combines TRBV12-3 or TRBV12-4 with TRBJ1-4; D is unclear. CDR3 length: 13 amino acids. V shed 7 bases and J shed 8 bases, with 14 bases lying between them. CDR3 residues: CASTGEVGEKLFF. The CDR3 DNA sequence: TGTGCCAGCACGGGAGAGGTGGGCGAAAAACTGTTTTTT.

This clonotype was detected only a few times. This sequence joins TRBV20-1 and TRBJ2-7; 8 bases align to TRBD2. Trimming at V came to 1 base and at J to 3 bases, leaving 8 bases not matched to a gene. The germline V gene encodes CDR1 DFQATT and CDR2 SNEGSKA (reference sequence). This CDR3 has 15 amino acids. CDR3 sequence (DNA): TGCAGTGCTAGAGCGTCTAGCGGGCCGTACTACGAGCAGTACTTC. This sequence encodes CSARASSGPYYEQYF.

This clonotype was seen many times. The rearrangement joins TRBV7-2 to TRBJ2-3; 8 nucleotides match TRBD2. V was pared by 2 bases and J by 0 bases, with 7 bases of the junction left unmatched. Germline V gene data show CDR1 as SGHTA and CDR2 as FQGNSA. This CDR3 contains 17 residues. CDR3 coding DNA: TGTGCCAGCAGCTTAAGAGGACTAGCAGATAGCACAGATACGCAGTATTTT. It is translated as CASSLRGLADSTDTQYF.